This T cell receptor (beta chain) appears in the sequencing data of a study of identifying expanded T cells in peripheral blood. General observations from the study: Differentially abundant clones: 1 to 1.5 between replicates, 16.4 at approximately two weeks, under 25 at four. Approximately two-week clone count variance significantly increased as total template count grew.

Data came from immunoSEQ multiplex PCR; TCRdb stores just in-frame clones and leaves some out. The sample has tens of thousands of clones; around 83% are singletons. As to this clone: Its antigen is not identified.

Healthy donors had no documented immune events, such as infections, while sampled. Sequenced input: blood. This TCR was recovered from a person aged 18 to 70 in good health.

The CDR3 loop reads CASSLSGIAYGYTF. The CDR3 DNA sequence: TGTGCCAGCAGCCTGTCGGGGATAGCCTATGGCTACACCTTC. This rearrangement joins TRBV6-5 to TRBJ1-2; no clear D gene. Trimming stripped 6 bases from V and 4 bases from J, with 15 bases between. There are 14 residues in the CDR3. CDR1 is MNHEY, CDR2 SVGAGI, per germline.